This T cell receptor (beta chain) was sequenced in a study of OX40 agonist ivuxolimab in advanced cancers. Study overall: Patients were dosed intravenously with ivuxolimab at 0.01 to 10 mg/kg every 2 weeks.

The method was immunoSEQ multiplex PCR; TCRdb's version includes in-frame clones alone and lacks a portion of them. This table has about 48,000 clones, around 90% appearing once. This sequence originates from an adult with an advanced solid tumor such as melanoma, head and neck, liver or kidney cancer. Specimen: CD4+ or CD8+ T cells sorted from blood, collected in a trial of the OX40 agonist ivuxolimab.

The CDR3 protein is CAISPSNTEAFF. The CDR3 DNA follows: TGTGCCATCAGCCCCAGTAACACTGAAGCTTTCTTT. The chain couples TRBV10-3 to TRBJ1-1; no definite D call. This CDR3 region has 12 residues. V was shortened by 6 bases and J by 2 bases, with 7 bases between the two germline ends. Germline values: CDR1 ENHRY, CDR2 SYGVKD.